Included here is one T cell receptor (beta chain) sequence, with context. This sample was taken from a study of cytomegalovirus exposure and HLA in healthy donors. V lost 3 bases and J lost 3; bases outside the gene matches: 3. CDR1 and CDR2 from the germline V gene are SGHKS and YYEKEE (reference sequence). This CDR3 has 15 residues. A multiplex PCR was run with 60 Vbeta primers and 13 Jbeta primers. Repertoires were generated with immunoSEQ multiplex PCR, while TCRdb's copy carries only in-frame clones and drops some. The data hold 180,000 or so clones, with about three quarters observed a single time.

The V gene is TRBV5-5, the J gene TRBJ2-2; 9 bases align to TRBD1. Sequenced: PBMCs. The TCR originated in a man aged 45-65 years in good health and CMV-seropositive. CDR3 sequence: CASSSGTGHTGELFF. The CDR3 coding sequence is TGTGCCAGCAGCTCCGGGACAGGGCACACCGGGGAGCTGTTTTTT.